Listed here is a single TCR beta chain. Antigen unknown. How the authors handled the data: Construction of a distant-metastasis classifier for papillary thyroid cancer relied on CDR3 differences across clinicopathological groups. TCRdb recomputed clones from the PCR reads via MiXCR. The V and J calls were not made by the authors but by TCRdb's processing. Seen here are about 5,000 clones, 28% observed once, and the top ten hold roughly 18%. Before thyroid surgery, none of the patients had received any treatment. This sample is part of a study of metastatic and nonmetastatic thyroid tumors. Study summary: Across blood and tumor or nodule tissue, repertoires from malignant and benign thyroid patients were compared with one another.

The germline gives CDR1 SGHRS, CDR2 YFSETQ. The length of the CDR3 is 14 residues. Deletions cut 4 bases from V and 7 bases from J, with 17 bases between. The study, taken as a whole, reports: When malignant thyroid tumors were compared with benign nodules, TCR beta diversity was reportedly significantly higher in the malignant tumors. This held in both blood and tumor samples.

The genes are TRBV5-1 and TRBJ1-1; TRBD1 is a possible D gene (5 bases). Sequenced input: adjacent normal tissue. The clonotype originates from a female donor with papillary thyroid cancer or a benign thyroid nodule (not recorded which). Some clones in this sample may be carry-over from other donors' samples. The CDR3 region has the DNA TGCGCCAGCAGCCTGGGGGGTCGGGCGGGTGAAGCTTTCTTT. Translating gives CASSLGGRAGEAFF. The full variable domain, its missing parts supplied by reference TRBV5-1 and TRBJ1-1, is KAGVTQTPRYLIKTRGQQVTLSCSPISGHRSVSWYQQTPGQGLQFLFEYFSETQRNKGNFPGRFSGRQFSNSRSEMNVSTLELGDSALYLCASSLGGRAGEAFFGQGTRLTVV.